This T cell receptor (beta chain) was recovered during a study of T cells after posttransplantation cyclophosphamide. Busulfan-fludarabine conditioning, marrow transplant, and cyclophosphamide on days +3 and +4 were administered. Points from the study as a whole: Blood and skin or GI T cell repertoires showed limited TRB overlap. After PTCy, TRB diversity resembled that of CNI/methotrexate controls.

Germline V gene sequence: CDR1 MDHEN, CDR2 SYDVKM. V was cut by 2 bases and J by 4 bases, with 14 bases left in between. The CDR3 has 15 amino acids. This clone came up a few times. Its specificity is not known. Some clones are missing from TCRdb's copy, which holds only in-frame ones; the method was immunoSEQ multiplex PCR. The sample has 1,300 to 1,500 clones; under 80% are singletons. Sequences were derived from PBMCs, sampled about 220 days after allogeneic stem cell transplant with posttransplant cyclophosphamide. V is TRBV28 and J is TRBJ1-2; D possibly corresponds to TRBD1 (6 bases). This sequence originates from a female patient between 55 and 75 years old who received an allogeneic stem cell transplant from an unrelated donor, was CMV-positive, and had acute GVHD only. Some T cells may possibly be graft donor cells. CDR3 residues: CASSLPGGQGYGYTF. CDR3 sequence (DNA): TGTGCCAGCAGTTTACCCGGGGGGCAAGGCTATGGCTACACCTTC.